This TCR beta chain came from a study of T cell responses to AZD1222 COVID-19 vaccine. The length of the CDR3 is 8 residues. CDR1 is SGHTA and CDR2 is FQGTGA in the germline V gene. As concerns this clone: One end of the junction fails to match germline, which may point to a read error.

Assay: immunoSEQ multiplex PCR; the TCRdb copy retains only in-frame clones and omits some. The profile shows approximately 260,000 clones, over 90% of them singletons. The source was peripheral blood, collected on day 0 of AZD1222 vaccination. The chain links TRBV7-3 to TRBJ2-1; D gene unclear. The TCR originated in an adult in good health. In DNA, the CDR3 is TGTGCCAGCAGCCCTGACCTCTTC. It specifies CASSPDLF.